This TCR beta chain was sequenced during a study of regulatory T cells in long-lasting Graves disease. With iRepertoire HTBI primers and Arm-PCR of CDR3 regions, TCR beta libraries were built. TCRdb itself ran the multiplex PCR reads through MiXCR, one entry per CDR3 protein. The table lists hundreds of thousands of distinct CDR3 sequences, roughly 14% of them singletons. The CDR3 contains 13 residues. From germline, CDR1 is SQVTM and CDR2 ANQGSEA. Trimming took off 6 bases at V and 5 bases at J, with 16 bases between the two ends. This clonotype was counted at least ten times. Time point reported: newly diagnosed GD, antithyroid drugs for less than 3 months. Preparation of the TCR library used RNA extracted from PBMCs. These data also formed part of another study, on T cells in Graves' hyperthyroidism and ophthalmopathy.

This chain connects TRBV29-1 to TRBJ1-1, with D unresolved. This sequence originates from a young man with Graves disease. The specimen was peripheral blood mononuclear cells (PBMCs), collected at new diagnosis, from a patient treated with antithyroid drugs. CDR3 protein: CSVSEDLNTEAFF. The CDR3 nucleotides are TGCAGCGTCAGTGAGGATCTAAATACTGAAGCTTTCTTT.